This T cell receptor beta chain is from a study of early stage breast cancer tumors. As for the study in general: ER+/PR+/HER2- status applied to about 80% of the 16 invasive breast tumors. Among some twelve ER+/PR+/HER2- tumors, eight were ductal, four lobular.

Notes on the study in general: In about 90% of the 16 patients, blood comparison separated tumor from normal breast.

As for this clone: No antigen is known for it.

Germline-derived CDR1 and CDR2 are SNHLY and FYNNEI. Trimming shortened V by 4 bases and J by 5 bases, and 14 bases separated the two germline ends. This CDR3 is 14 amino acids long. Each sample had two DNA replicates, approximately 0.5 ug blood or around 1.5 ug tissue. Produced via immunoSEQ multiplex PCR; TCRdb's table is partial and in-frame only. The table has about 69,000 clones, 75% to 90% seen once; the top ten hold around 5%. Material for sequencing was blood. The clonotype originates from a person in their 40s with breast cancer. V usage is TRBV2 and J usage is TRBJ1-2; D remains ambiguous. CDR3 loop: CASSGLGRGYGYTF. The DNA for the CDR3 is TGTGCCAGCAGTGGACTTGGACGGGGATATGGCTACACCTTC.